The source of this T cell receptor (beta chain) is a study of T cells in localized non-small cell lung cancer. Only in-frame clones appear in the TCRdb table, and some are missing; sequencing was by immunoSEQ multiplex PCR. Of about 3,000 clones listed, less than 25% are singletons. J lost 5 bases, V lost 8 bases, and 7 bases had no gene match. The CDR3 length is 13 residues. Germline V gene sequence: CDR1 LNHDA, CDR2 SQIVND (reference sequence). The rearrangement joins TRBV19 to TRBJ2-5, with 8 bases that match TRBD1. This material consisted of lung tumor tissue, taken before any cancer treatment. This TCR derives from a female donor of 60 years or more with stage I lung adenocarcinoma. The CDR3 protein is CASSTGDGETQYF. CDR3 in DNA: TGTGCCAGTTCGACAGGGGACGGCGAGACCCAGTACTTC.